This is a list of T cell receptor beta chains from one sample in a study of blood T cell repertoires in COVID-19. Data came from immunoSEQ multiplex PCR; TCRdb stores just in-frame clones and leaves some out. In the table there are some 210,000 clones, over 70% of which are singletons. Sequencing was done on a sample of peripheral blood. These receptors all stem from a man in his fifties or sixties with active or convalescent COVID-19. CDR3s include the opening cysteine and the closing phenylalanine or tryptophan. Each record gives: V gene, clone size, CDR3 length, J gene, D gene, CDR3 protein, CDR3 DNA. The D gene is left open where the match is weak. A row's size may be missing; if present it is once, few, many or a size class.

V gene: TRBV4-3; clone size: -; CDR3 length: 19; J gene: TRBJ2-6; D gene: TRBD1; CDR3 protein: CASSHVLGQGARGANVLTF; CDR3 DNA: TGCGCCAGCAGCCATGTATTAGGACAGGGGGCTCGTGGGGCCAACGTCCTGACTTTC
V gene: TRBV4-2; clone size: -; CDR3 length: 17; J gene: TRBJ2-5; D gene: TRBD2; CDR3 protein: CASSQRMTSGAQETQYF; CDR3 DNA: TGTGCCAGCAGCCAGAGGATGACTAGCGGGGCCCAAGAGACCCAGTACTTC
V gene: TRBV28; clone size: once; CDR3 length: 14; J gene: TRBJ1-5; D gene: TRBD1; CDR3 protein: CASRWTGGNQPQHF; CDR3 DNA: TGTGCCAGCAGATGGACAGGGGGTAATCAGCCCCAGCATTTT
V gene: TRBV11-2; clone size: -; CDR3 length: 15; J gene: TRBJ2-5; D gene: TRBD2; CDR3 protein: CASSLGSSGKETQYF; CDR3 DNA: TGTGCCAGCAGCTTAGGGTCTAGCGGGAAAGAGACCCAGTACTTC
V gene: TRBV3-1/TRBV3-2; clone size: -; CDR3 length: 16; J gene: TRBJ2-7; D gene: -; CDR3 protein: CASSQGFRSNSYEQYF; CDR3 DNA: TGTGCCAGCAGCCAAGGTTTCAGGTCAAACTCCTACGAGCAGTACTTC
V gene: TRBV28; clone size: many; CDR3 length: 15; J gene: TRBJ2-1; D gene: TRBD1; CDR3 protein: CASSSGTGTYNEQFF; CDR3 DNA: TGTGCCAGCAGTTCCGGGACAGGAACCTACAATGAGCAGTTCTTC
V gene: TRBV11-3; clone size: -; CDR3 length: 13; J gene: TRBJ1-1; D gene: -; CDR3 protein: CASSSNHRSEAFF; CDR3 DNA: TGTGCCAGCAGCTCAAACCACAGGAGTGAAGCTTTCTTT
V gene: TRBV29-1; clone size: -; CDR3 length: 13; J gene: TRBJ1-5; D gene: -; CDR3 protein: CSVEAGANQPQHF; CDR3 DNA: TGCAGCGTTGAAGCAGGGGCCAATCAGCCCCAGCATTTT
V gene: TRBV5-1; clone size: -; CDR3 length: 15; J gene: TRBJ1-3; D gene: -; CDR3 protein: CASSPQGSSGNTIYF; CDR3 DNA: TGCGCCAGCAGTCCACAGGGAAGCTCTGGAAACACCATATATTTT
V gene: TRBV3-1/TRBV3-2; clone size: -; CDR3 length: 17; J gene: TRBJ1-3; D gene: TRBD1; CDR3 protein: CASSHSAGGFSGNTIYF; CDR3 DNA: TGTGCCAGCAGCCATTCGGCAGGGGGGTTCTCTGGAAACACCATATATTTT
V gene: TRBV5-1; clone size: few; CDR3 length: 12; J gene: TRBJ2-3; D gene: -; CDR3 protein: CASSLSGDTQYF; CDR3 DNA: TGCGCCAGCAGCCTCTCGGGAGATACGCAGTATTTT
V gene: TRBV6-6; clone size: -; CDR3 length: 16; J gene: TRBJ2-1; D gene: -; CDR3 protein: CASSPPQGGVKNEQFF; CDR3 DNA: TGTGCCAGCAGTCCCCCCCAGGGAGGTGTTAAGAATGAGCAGTTCTTC
V gene: TRBV2; clone size: -; CDR3 length: 13; J gene: TRBJ1-2; D gene: TRBD1; CDR3 protein: CASSRDSSYGYTF; CDR3 DNA: TGTGCCAGCAGTAGGGACAGCTCCTATGGCTACACCTTC
V gene: TRBV4-1; clone size: few; CDR3 length: 16; J gene: TRBJ2-7; D gene: TRBD1; CDR3 protein: CASSEFSGGANNEQYF; CDR3 DNA: TGCGCCAGCAGCGAATTCTCAGGGGGCGCAAATAACGAGCAGTACTTC
V gene: TRBV12-3/TRBV12-4; clone size: -; CDR3 length: 13; J gene: TRBJ1-5; D gene: -; CDR3 protein: CASSVGGGQPQHF; CDR3 DNA: TGTGCCAGCAGTGTAGGGGGGGGTCAGCCCCAGCATTTT
V gene: TRBV4-1; clone size: -; CDR3 length: 16; J gene: TRBJ1-4; D gene: TRBD1; CDR3 protein: CASSQEGGRRGEKLFF; CDR3 DNA: TGCGCCAGCAGCCAAGAAGGGGGCAGGAGGGGTGAAAAACTGTTTTTT
V gene: TRBV7-9; clone size: -; CDR3 length: 15; J gene: TRBJ2-2; D gene: TRBD2; CDR3 protein: CASRLWTSHTGELFF; CDR3 DNA: TGTGCCAGCAGACTTTGGACTAGCCACACCGGGGAGCTGTTTTTT
V gene: TRBV3-1/TRBV3-2; clone size: -; CDR3 length: 14; J gene: TRBJ2-3; D gene: -; CDR3 protein: CASSQDNSRNTQYF; CDR3 DNA: TGTGCCAGCAGCCAAGACAACTCCCGTAATACGCAGTATTTT